This entry concerns a single T cell receptor beta chain. Profiling relied on immunoSEQ multiplex PCR, and the TCRdb table lists in-frame clones only, not all of them. The table records nearly 110,000 clones, around 92% of them present only once. This sample is drawn from a study of T cell responses to AZD1222 COVID-19 vaccine. Trimming stripped 5 bases from V and 6 bases from J, with 17 bases between. Germline V CDR1 and CDR2: MDHEN, SYDVKM. CDR3 length equals 15 residues. The source of this sequence is an adult in good health. The V call is TRBV28, the J call TRBJ1-3, with D perhaps matching TRBD1 (6 bases). Sequences were derived from peripheral blood, sampled on day 0 of AZD1222 vaccination. The chain's CDR3 is CASSVQGILKNTIYF. The CDR3 nucleotides read TGTGCCAGCAGTGTACAGGGTATCCTGAAAAACACCATATATTTT. Together with reference TRBV28 and TRBJ1-3, the CDR3 gives the full variable domain: DVKVTQSSRYLVKRTGEKVFLECVQDMDHENMFWYRQDPGLGLRLIYFSYDVKMKEKGDIPEGYSVSREKKERFSLILESASTNQTSMYLCASSVQGILKNTIYFGEGSWLTVV.